This section outlines one T cell receptor beta chain sequence together with its context. Its antigen is unknown. Base qualities are not at hand, and no much larger clone is one base apart. Libraries were prepared through the immunoSEQ multiplex PCR assay. The source is immuneACCESS, and TCRdb retained only in-frame sequences with V and J called. Part of the clones is not carried over; for the studies checked, unresolved V genes explain less than half of this, and the remainder is unexplained. Across this sample there are some 93,000 clones, with 95% seen only once. The ten largest clones represent approximately 0.26% of the sample. The germline V gene (reference sequence) gives CDR1 as SEHNR and CDR2 as FQNEAQ. The germline ends are 16 bases apart after V is trimmed by 4 bases and J by 2 bases. The CDR3 holds 16 amino acids from the cysteine to the phenylalanine. Left in the record is the CDR3 DNA by itself, 48 bases read in frame from the first base.

This sample is part of a study of technical replicates of blood from a handful of donors (TCRdb year 2017). This receptor was identified in a human donor in good health. Material for sequencing was T cells isolated from PBMCs. The chain employs TRBV7-9 and TRBJ2-3; D gene: possibly TRBD2, on 6 matching bases. The CDR3 protein is CASSSAAGGITDTQYF. The DNA sequence is TGTGCCAGCAGCTCAGCGGCTGGCGGGATCACAGATACGCAGTATTTT.